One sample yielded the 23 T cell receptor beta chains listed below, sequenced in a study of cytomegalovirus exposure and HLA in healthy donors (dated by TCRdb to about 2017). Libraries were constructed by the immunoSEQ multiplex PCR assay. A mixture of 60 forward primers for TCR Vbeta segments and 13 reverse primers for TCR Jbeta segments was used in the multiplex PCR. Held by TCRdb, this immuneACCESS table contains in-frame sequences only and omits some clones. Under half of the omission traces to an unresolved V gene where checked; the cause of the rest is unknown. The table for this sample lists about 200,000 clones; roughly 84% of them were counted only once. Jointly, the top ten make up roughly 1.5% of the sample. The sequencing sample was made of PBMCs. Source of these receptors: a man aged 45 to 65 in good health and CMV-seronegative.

DNA of the CDR3: TGTGCCAGCTCACCACGGCCGGGAGAGACCCAGTACTTC. Residues: CASSPRPGETQYF. V and J are TRBV18 and TRBJ2-5; no clear D gene. CDR1 and CDR2 from the germline V gene are KGHSH and LQKENI. V dropped 1 base and J dropped 4 bases, with 7 bases sitting between them. This CDR3 region has 13 residues.

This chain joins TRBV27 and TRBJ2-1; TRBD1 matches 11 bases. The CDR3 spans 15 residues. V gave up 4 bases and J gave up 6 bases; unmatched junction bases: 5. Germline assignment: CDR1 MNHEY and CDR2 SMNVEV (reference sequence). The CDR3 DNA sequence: TGTGCCAGCAGTTCCGGGACAGGGGGTCTCAATGAGCAGTTCTTC. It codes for CASSSGTGGLNEQFF.

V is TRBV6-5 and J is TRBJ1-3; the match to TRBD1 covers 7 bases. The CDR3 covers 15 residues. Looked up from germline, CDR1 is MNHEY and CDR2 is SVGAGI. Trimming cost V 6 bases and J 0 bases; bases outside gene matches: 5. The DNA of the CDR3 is TGTGCCAGCAGCCGGGACAGCTACTCTGGAAACACCATATATTTT. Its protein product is CASSRDSYSGNTIYF.

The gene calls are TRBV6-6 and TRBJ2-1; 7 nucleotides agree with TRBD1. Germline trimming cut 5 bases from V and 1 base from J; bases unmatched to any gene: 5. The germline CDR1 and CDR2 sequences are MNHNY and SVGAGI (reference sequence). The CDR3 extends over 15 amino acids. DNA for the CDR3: TGTGCCAGCAGTGCCCCGGACAGGTCCTACAATGAGCAGTTCTTC. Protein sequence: CASSAPDRSYNEQFF.

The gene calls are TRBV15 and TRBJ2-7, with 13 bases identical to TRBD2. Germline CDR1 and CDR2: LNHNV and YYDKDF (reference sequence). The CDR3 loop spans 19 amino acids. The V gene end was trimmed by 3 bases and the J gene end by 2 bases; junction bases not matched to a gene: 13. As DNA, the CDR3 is TGTGCCACCAGCAGTCGTGGGGTACTAGCGGGAGGGCCCACCTACGAGCAGTACTTC. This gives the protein CATSSRGVLAGGPTYEQYF. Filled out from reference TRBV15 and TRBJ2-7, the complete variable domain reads DAMVIQNPRYQVTQFGKPVTLSCSQTLNHNVMYWYQQKSSQAPKLLFHYYDKDFNNEADTPDNFQSRRPNTSFCFLDIRSPGLGDTAMYLCATSSRGVLAGGPTYEQYFGPGTRLTVT.

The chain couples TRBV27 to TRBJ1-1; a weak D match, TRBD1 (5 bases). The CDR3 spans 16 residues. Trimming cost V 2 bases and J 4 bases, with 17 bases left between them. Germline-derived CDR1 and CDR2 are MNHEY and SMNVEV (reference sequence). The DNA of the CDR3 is TGTGCCAGCAGTTTAGCGGGGACGGGTTTGGGCACTGAAGCTTTCTTT. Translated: CASSLAGTGLGTEAFF.

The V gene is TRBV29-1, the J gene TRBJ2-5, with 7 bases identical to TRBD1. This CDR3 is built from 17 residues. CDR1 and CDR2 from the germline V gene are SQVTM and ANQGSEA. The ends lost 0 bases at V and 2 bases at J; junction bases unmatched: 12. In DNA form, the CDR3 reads TGCAGCGTTGAAGAGGGCCACAGGGGAAGGGGACAAGAGACCCAGTACTTC. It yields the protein CSVEEGHRGRGQETQYF.

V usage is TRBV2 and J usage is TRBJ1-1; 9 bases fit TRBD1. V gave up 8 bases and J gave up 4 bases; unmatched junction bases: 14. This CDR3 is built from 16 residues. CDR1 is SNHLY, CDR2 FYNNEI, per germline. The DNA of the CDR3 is TGTGCCAGCCGGCAACAGGGGGCAGTCCCCAGCACTGAAGCTTTCTTT. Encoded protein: CASRQQGAVPSTEAFF. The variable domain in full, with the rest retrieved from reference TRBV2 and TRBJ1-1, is EPEVTQTPSHQVTQMGQEVILRCVPISNHLYFYWYRQILGQKVEFLVSFYNNEISEKSEIFDDQFSVERPDGSNFTLKIRSTKLEDSAMYFCASRQQGAVPSTEAFFGQGTRLTVV.

Here the CDR3 DNA reads TGTGCCAGCACCGTGGATGGGCGTCAGCCCCAGCATTTT. Translated: CASTVDGRQPQHF. The chain carries TRBV7-8 and TRBJ1-5; the D is unclear. Germline CDR1 reads SGHVS; CDR2 reads FQNEAQ. The CDR3 consists of 13 residues. Trimming took off 7 bases at V and 6 bases at J, with 13 bases between the two ends. The whole variable domain, remainder taken from reference TRBV7-8 and TRBJ1-5, is GAGVSQSPRYKVAKRGQDVALRCDPISGHVSLFWYQQALGQGPEFLTYFQNEAQLDKSGLPSDRFFAERPEGSVSTLKIQRTQQEDSAVYLCASTVDGRQPQHFGDGTRLSIL.

CDR3 region: CASSYGESNQPQHF. CDR3 DNA: TGTGCCAGCAGTTACGGGGAGAGCAATCAGCCCCAGCATTTT. This chain joins TRBV6-6 and TRBJ1-5; D gene ambiguous. Trimming shortened V by 2 bases and J by 1 base, and 6 bases separated the two germline ends. Germline loops: CDR1 MNHNY, CDR2 SVGAGI (reference sequence). The CDR3 loop spans 14 amino acids.

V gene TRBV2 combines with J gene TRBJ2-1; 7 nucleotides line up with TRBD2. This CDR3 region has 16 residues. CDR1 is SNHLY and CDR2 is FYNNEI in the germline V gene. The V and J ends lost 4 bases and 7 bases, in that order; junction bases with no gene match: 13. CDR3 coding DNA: TGTGCCAGCAGTGCAAATTCGCTAGCGGCGGGAAATGAGCAGTTCTTC. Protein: CASSANSLAAGNEQFF.

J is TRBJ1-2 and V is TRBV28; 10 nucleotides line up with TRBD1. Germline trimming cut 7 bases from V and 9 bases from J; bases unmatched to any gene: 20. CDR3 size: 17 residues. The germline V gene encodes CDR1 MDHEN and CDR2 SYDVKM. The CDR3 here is CASTQIHSRDRGLSYTF. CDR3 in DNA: TGTGCCAGCACCCAGATTCATTCGCGGGACAGGGGTTTGAGCTACACCTTC.

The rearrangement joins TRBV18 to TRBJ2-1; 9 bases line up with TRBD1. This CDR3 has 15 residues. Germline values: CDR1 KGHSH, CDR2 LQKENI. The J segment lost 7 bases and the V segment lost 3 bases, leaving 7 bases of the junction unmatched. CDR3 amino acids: CASSPSGTGKNEQFF. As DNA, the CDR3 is TGTGCCAGCTCACCGTCCGGGACAGGGAAGAATGAGCAGTTCTTC.

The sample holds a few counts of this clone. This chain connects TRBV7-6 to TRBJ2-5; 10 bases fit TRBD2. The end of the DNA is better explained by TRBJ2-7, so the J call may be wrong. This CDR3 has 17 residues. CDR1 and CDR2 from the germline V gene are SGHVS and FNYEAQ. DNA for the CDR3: TGTGCCAGCAGCTTAAGCCTAGCGGGAGCCCCTACCTACGAGCAGTACTTC. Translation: CASSLSLAGAPTYEQYF.

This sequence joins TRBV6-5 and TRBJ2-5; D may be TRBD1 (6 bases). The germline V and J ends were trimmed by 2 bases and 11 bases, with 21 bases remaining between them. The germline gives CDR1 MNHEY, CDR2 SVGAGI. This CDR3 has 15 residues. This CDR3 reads CASSYIRGTGGKQYF. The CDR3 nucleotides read TGTGCCAGCAGTTACATTAGGGGGACGGGTGGCAAGCAGTACTTC.

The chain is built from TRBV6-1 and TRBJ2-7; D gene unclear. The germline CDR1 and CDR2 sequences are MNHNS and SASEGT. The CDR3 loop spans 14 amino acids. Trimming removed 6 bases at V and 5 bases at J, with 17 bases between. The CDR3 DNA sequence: TGTGCCAGCAGGATGGGCTTGCCCCCCGACGAGCAGTACTTC. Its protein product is CASRMGLPPDEQYF.

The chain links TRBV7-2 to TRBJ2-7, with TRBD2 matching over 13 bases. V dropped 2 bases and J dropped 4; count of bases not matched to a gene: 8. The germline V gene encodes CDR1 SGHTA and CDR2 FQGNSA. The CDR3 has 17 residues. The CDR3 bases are TGTGCCAGCAGCTTAAGAGGGACTAGCGGGATAGCGTACGAGCAGTACTTC. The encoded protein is CASSLRGTSGIAYEQYF.

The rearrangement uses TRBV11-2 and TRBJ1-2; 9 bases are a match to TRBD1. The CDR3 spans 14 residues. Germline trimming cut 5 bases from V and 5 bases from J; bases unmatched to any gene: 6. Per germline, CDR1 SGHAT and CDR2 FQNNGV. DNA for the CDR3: TGTGCCAGCAGCGTAGTAGGGACAGGGTATGGCTACACCTTC. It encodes CASSVVGTGYGYTF. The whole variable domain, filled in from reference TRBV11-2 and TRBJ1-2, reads EAGVAQSPRYKIIEKRQSVAFWCNPISGHATLYWYQQILGQGPKLLIQFQNNGVVDDSQLPKDRFSAERLKGVDSTLKIQPAKLEDSAVYLCASSVVGTGYGYTFGSGTRLTVV.

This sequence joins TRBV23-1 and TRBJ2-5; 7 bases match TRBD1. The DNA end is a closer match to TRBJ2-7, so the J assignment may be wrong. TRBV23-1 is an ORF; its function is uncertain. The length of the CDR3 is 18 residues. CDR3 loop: CASISGLEKGAGSYEQYF. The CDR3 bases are TGCGCCAGCATATCAGGCCTCGAAAAGGGGGCCGGATCCTACGAGCAGTACTTC.

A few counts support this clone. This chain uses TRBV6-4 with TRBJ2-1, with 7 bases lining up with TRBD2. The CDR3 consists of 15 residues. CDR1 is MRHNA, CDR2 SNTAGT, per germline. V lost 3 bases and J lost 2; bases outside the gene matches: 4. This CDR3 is CASSEEAGTYNEQFF. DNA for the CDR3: TGTGCCAGCAGTGAAGAAGCGGGAACCTACAATGAGCAGTTCTTC.

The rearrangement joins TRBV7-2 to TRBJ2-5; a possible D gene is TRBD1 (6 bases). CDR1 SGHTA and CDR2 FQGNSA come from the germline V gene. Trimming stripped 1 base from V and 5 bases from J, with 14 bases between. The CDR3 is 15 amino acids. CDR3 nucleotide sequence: TGTGCCAGCAGCTTAGGTCTCGGGACAACCGAGACCCAGTACTTC. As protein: CASSLGLGTTETQYF.

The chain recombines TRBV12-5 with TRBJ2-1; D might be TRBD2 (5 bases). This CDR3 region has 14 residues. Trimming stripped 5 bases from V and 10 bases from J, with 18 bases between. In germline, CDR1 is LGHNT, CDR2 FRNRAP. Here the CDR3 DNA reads TGTGCTAGTGGTCCACGGACTGGATTAAGGGAGCAGTTCTTC. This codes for CASGPRTGLREQFF.

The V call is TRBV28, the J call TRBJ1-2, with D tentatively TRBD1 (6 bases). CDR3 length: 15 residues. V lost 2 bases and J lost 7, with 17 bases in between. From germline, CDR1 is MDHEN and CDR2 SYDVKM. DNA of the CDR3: TGTGCCAGCAGTTTAAGAGACAGGCCAGCGGTTGGCTACACCTTC. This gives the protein CASSLRDRPAVGYTF.